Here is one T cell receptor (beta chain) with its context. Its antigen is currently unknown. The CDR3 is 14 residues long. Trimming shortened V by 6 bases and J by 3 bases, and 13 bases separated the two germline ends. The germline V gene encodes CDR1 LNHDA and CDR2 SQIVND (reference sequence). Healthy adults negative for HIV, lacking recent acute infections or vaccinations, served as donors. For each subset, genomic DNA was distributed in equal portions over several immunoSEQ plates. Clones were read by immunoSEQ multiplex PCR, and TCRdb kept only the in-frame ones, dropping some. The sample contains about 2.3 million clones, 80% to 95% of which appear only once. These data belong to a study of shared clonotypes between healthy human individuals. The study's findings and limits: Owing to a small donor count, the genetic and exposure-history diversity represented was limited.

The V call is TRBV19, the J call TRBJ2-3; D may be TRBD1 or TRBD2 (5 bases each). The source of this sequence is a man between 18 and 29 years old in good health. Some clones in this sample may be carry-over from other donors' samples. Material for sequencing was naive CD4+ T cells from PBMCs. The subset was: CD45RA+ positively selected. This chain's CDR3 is CASSGTYRTDTQYF. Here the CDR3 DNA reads TGTGCCAGTAGCGGGACCTACAGGACAGATACGCAGTATTTT.